This T cell receptor beta chain originates from a study of Ad26.COV2.S vaccination and SARS-CoV-2 variants. The treatment denotes: roughly 18 received Ad26.COV2.S at low or high dose, single or two shots; 5 received placebo; per-sample allocation not given. The samples date from day 63 after the first vaccine or placebo injection. The sample came from a Boston adult aged 18-55 years. This CDR3 has 16 residues. In germline, CDR1 is SEHNR, CDR2 FQNEAQ (reference sequence). Germline trimming cut 2 bases from V and 6 bases from J; bases unmatched to any gene: 11. The repertoire was sequenced with immunoSEQ multiplex PCR; TCRdb's copy has only in-frame clones and lacks some. The data hold about 350,000 clones, with 85% to 90% observed a single time. This clone was detected once.

The material sequenced was peripheral blood, taken in a trial of Ad26.COV2.S vaccine versus placebo. The clonotype was recovered from a person aged 18 to 59 who received the Ad26.COV2.S COVID-19 vaccine or a placebo. The chain recombines TRBV7-9 with TRBJ2-3; 7 nucleotides align to TRBD2. CDR3 in DNA: TGTGCCAGCAGCTTAAGTTTTGCGGGAGTAGTGGATACGCAGTATTTT. It yields the protein CASSLSFAGVVDTQYF.